Listed below are T cell receptor beta chains from one sample, sequenced in a study of PD-1 blockade in classical Hodgkin lymphoma. Repertoires were generated with immunoSEQ multiplex PCR, while TCRdb's copy carries only in-frame clones and drops some. Among tens of thousands of clones listed, 65% to 85% were seen once. The sequences come from peripheral blood mononuclear cells (PBMCs), collected at baseline. The receptors stem from a human donor with classical Hodgkin lymphoma. Each CDR3 is given with its conserved first and last residue. A D gene is named only where the DNA matches it firmly. Clone size is stated in some rows and not others, as once, few, many or a class when expanded.

d_gene,abundance,j_gene,v_gene,CDR3aa,CDR3nt
TRBD2,.,TRBJ2-5,TRBV9,CASSDSGRAETQYF,TGTGCCAGCAGCGATAGCGGGAGAGCTGAGACCCAGTACTTC
.,.,TRBJ1-1,TRBV2,CASKGVSGPNTEAFF,TGTGCCAGCAAGGGTGTCTCAGGACCCAACACTGAAGCTTTCTTT
.,.,TRBJ1-1,TRBV28,CASMVRASEAFF,TGTGCCAGCATGGTTAGGGCGAGTGAAGCTTTCTTT
.,.,TRBJ2-3,TRBV7-6,CASSYVGDTQYF,TGTGCCAGCAGCTACGTCGGGGATACGCAGTATTTT
.,.,TRBJ1-1,TRBV7-9,CASSGRSGEAFF,TGTGCCAGCAGCGGGAGGTCTGGGGAAGCTTTCTTT
.,few,TRBJ1-2,TRBV29-1,CSVEGLGLGGSYGYTF,TGCAGCGTTGAGGGACTAGGACTGGGGGGATCCTATGGCTACACCTTC
TRBD2,.,TRBJ2-4,TRBV28,CASSLGAGGKNIQYF,TGTGCCAGCAGTCTAGGAGCGGGAGGTAAAAACATTCAGTACTTC
.,.,TRBJ1-1,TRBV27,CASRLRAENTEAFF,TGTGCCAGCAGGCTCCGGGCGGAGAACACTGAAGCTTTCTTT
.,.,TRBJ2-7,TRBV10-2,CASSIWGGQYEQYF,TGCGCCAGCTCGATTTGGGGGGGCCAGTACGAGCAGTACTTC
TRBD1,few,TRBJ2-7,TRBV7-9,CASTYRDSKPEQYF,TGTGCCAGCACCTATCGGGACAGCAAGCCCGAGCAGTACTTC
.,.,TRBJ2-5,TRBV14,CASSQDGQLEETQYF,TGTGCCAGCAGCCAAGATGGTCAATTGGAAGAGACCCAGTACTTC
.,.,TRBJ1-6,TRBV5-1,CASSFTGTNLTPLHF,TGCGCCAGCAGCTTCACCGGGACTAACCTAACACCCCTCCACTTT
.,once,TRBJ2-6,TRBV5-1,CASSFPELISGANVLTF,TGCGCCAGCAGCTTCCCAGAGCTGATCTCTGGGGCCAACGTCCTGACTTTC
.,.,TRBJ1-5,TRBV13,CASSLTPNQPQHF,TGTGCCAGCAGCTTAACCCCCAATCAGCCCCAGCATTTT
.,.,TRBJ2-3,TRBV9,CASSPWGITDTQYF,TGTGCCAGCAGCCCTTGGGGGATCACAGATACGCAGTATTTT
TRBD2,.,TRBJ2-2,TRBV25-1,CASSEVRGLVSTGELFF,TGTGCCAGCAGTGAGGTGCGGGGACTAGTTTCCACCGGGGAGCTGTTTTTT
.,.,TRBJ1-5,TRBV19,CASRGGDRPQHF,TGTGCCAGTAGAGGGGGGGACCGGCCCCAGCATTTT
TRBD2,.,TRBJ2-3,TRBV7-6,CASSSGLAGEFITDTQYF,TGTGCCAGCAGCTCCGGACTAGCGGGAGAATTTATAACAGATACGCAGTATTTT
TRBD1,.,TRBJ1-6,TRBV28,CASSRTGRSYNSPLHF,TGTGCCAGCAGTCGGACAGGGAGGTCCTATAATTCACCCCTCCACTTT
.,.,TRBJ2-2,TRBV5-1,CASSLTGANTGELFF,TGCGCCAGCAGCTTGACGGGGGCGAACACCGGGGAGCTGTTTTTT
TRBD2,.,TRBJ2-1,TRBV11-2,CASSRTAGGDNEQFF,TGTGCCAGCAGCCGAACAGCGGGGGGGGACAATGAGCAGTTCTTC
.,.,TRBJ1-2,TRBV7-9,CASSSAGRIAGYTF,TGTGCCAGCAGCTCGGCAGGGAGGATTGCGGGCTACACCTTC
.,.,TRBJ1-1,TRBV6-5,CASSLDSPSEAFF,TGTGCCAGCAGTCTTGACTCTCCCTCTGAAGCTTTCTTT
TRBD2,.,TRBJ2-3,TRBV9,CASSPSLSGSATDTQYF,TGTGCCAGCAGCCCTAGTCTTAGCGGGAGTGCCACAGATACGCAGTATTTT
.,.,TRBJ2-1,TRBV28,CASRAPSSYNEQFF,TGTGCCAGCAGAGCCCCGAGCTCCTACAATGAGCAGTTCTTC
.,.,TRBJ2-1,TRBV18,CASRAGSYNEQFF,TGTGCCAGCAGGGCGGGATCCTACAATGAGCAGTTCTTC
.,.,TRBJ1-5,TRBV11-2,CASSFQDNQPQHF,TGTGCCAGCAGCTTCCAGGACAATCAGCCCCAGCATTTT
TRBD2,.,TRBJ2-3,TRBV4-1,CASRPVSGGSTDTQYF,TGCGCCAGCAGACCCGTTAGCGGGGGAAGCACAGATACGCAGTATTTT
TRBD2,few,TRBJ2-7,TRBV4-2,CASSLEASGEPFNEQYF,TGTGCCAGCAGCCTAGAGGCTAGCGGGGAGCCATTTAACGAGCAGTACTTC
TRBD1,.,TRBJ2-7,TRBV5-1,CASSLFTGAEQYF,TGCGCCAGCAGCCTATTCACAGGGGCCGAGCAGTACTTC
.,.,TRBJ2-7,TRBV20-1,CSARAGNEQYF,TGCAGTGCTAGAGCGGGTAACGAGCAGTACTTC
.,.,TRBJ1-2,TRBV6-5,CASSYLGAFYGYTF,TGTGCCAGCAGTTACTTGGGGGCCTTCTATGGCTACACCTTC
TRBD2,.,TRBJ2-3,TRBV6-1,CASSDWTSGGRGTQYF,TGTGCCAGCAGTGACTGGACTAGCGGGGGACGGGGTACGCAGTATTTT
TRBD1,once,TRBJ1-5,TRBV5-8,CASSVGQGMVGQPQHF,TGTGCCAGCAGCGTCGGACAGGGAATGGTTGGTCAGCCCCAGCATTTT
.,few,TRBJ2-3,TRBV6-5,CASSPPGTSTDTQYF,TGTGCCAGCAGTCCCCCCGGGACCAGCACAGATACGCAGTATTTT
.,.,TRBJ2-3,TRBV10-1,CASSEVLAHTDTQYF,TGCGCCAGCAGTGAGGTCCTAGCGCACACAGATACGCAGTATTTT
.,.,TRBJ1-4,TRBV7-9,CASSLSLNEKLFF,TGTGCCAGCAGCTTAAGTCTGAATGAAAAACTGTTTTTT
.,.,TRBJ2-3,TRBV5-6,CASSLVSEIPDTQYF,TGTGCCAGCAGCTTGGTCTCGGAGATACCAGATACGCAGTATTTT
TRBD2,.,TRBJ2-3,TRBV27,CASSSILAGFTDTQYF,TGTGCCAGCAGTTCCATTCTAGCGGGGTTCACAGATACGCAGTATTTT
TRBD1,.,TRBJ1-2,TRBV30,CASRRDRPHGYTF,TGTGCCAGCCGGCGGGACAGGCCTCATGGCTACACCTTC
.,.,TRBJ1-1,TRBV30,CAWGGRLVSGNTEAFF,TGTGCCTGGGGGGGGCGGCTGGTCAGTGGGAACACTGAAGCTTTCTTT
.,.,TRBJ1-4,TRBV19,CASSIAGREKLFF,TGTGCCAGTAGTATAGCTGGGCGGGAAAAACTGTTTTTT
.,.,TRBJ2-1,TRBV10-3,CAILSIPNNEQFF,TGTGCCATCCTGAGTATACCAAACAATGAGCAGTTCTTC
TRBD2,.,TRBJ2-1,TRBV9,CASSPGASGHLYNEQFF,TGTGCCAGCAGCCCAGGGGCTAGCGGGCACCTTTACAATGAGCAGTTCTTC
.,.,TRBJ1-1,TRBV5-1,CASSLAGSTEAFF,TGCGCCAGCAGCTTGGCGGGGAGCACTGAAGCTTTCTTT
.,.,TRBJ2-5,TRBV6-6,CASSYERVRAQYF,TGTGCCAGCAGTTACGAGCGGGTACGGGCCCAGTACTTC
.,.,TRBJ2-1,TRBV5-1,CASSLETQGPRQFF,TGCGCCAGCAGCTTGGAAACTCAAGGGCCACGGCAGTTCTTC
TRBD1,.,TRBJ1-1,TRBV9,CASSPEGGMNTEAFF,TGTGCCAGCAGCCCCGAAGGGGGCATGAACACTGAAGCTTTCTTT
TRBD1,.,TRBJ1-5,TRBV30,CATQSPSYRGLSSNQPQHF,TGTGCCACCCAATCCCCATCTTACAGGGGGCTGAGTAGCAATCAGCCCCAGCATTTT
.,.,TRBJ1-5,TRBV27,CASSLSSGLNQPQHF,TGTGCCAGCAGTTTATCTTCGGGGTTGAATCAGCCCCAGCATTTT
.,.,TRBJ1-3,TRBV6-1,CATVGQNTIYF,TGTGCCACCGTGGGACAAAACACCATATATTTT